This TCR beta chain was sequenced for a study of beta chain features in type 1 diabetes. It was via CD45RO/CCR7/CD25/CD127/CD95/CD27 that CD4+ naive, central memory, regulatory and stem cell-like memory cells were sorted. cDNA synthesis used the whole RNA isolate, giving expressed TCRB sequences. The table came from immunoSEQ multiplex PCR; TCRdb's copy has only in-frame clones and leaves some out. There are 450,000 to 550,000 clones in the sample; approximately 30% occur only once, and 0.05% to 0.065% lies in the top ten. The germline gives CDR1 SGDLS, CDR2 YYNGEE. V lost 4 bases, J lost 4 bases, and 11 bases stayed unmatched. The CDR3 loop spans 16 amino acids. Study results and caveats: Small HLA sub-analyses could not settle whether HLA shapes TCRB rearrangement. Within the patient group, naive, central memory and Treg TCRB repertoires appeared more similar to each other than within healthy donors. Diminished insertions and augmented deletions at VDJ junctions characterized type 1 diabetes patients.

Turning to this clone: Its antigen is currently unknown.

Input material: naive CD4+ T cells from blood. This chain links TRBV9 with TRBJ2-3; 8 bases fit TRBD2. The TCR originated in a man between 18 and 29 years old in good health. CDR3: CASSKPDSGRADTQYF. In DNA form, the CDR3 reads TGTGCCAGCAGCAAACCCGACAGCGGGAGAGCAGATACGCAGTATTTT.